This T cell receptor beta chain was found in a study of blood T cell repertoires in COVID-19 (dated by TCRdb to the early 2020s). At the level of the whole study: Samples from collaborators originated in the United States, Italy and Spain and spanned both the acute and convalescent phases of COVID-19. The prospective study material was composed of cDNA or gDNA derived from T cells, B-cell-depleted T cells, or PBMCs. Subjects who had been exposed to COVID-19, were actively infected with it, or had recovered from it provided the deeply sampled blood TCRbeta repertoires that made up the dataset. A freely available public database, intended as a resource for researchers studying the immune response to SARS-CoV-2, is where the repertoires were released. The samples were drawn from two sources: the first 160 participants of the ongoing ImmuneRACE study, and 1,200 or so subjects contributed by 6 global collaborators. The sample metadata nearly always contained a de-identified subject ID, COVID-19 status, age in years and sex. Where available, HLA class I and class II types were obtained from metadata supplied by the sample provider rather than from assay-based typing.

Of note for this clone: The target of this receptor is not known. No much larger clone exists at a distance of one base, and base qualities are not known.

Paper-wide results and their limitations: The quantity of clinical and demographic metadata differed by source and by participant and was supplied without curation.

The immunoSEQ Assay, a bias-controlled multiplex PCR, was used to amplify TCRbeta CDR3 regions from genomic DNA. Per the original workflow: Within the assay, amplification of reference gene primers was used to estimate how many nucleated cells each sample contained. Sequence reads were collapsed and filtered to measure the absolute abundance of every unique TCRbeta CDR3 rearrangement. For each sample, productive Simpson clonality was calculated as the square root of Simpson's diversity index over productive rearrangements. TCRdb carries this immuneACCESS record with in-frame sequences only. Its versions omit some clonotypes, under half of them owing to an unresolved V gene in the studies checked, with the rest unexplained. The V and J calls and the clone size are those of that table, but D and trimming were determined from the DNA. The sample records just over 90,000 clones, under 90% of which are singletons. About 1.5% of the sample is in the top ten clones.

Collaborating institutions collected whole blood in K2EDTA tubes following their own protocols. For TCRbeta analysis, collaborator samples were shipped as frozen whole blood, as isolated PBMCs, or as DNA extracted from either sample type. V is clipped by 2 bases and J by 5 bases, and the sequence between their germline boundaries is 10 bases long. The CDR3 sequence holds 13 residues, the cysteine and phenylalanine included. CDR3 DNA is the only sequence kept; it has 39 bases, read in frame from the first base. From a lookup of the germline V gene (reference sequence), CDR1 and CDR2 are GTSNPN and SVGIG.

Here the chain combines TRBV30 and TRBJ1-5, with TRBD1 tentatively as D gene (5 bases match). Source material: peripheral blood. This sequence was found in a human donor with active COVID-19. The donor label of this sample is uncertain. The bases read TGTGCCTGGAGTCGGACACCGGATCAGCCCCAGCATTTT. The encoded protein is CAWSRTPDQPQHF.